The next 7 T cell receptor beta chains were all read from a single sample in a study of identifying expanded T cells in peripheral blood. Assay: immunoSEQ multiplex PCR; the TCRdb copy retains only in-frame clones and omits some. The sample records some 120,000 clones, over 65% being singletons. Sequenced input: blood. All receptors derive from a person between 18 and 75 years old in good health.

The chain joins TRBV6-5 to TRBJ1-2, with D possibly matching TRBD1 (5 bases). CDR3 size: 15 residues. V lost 2 bases and J lost 3, with 13 bases in between. Germline CDR1 MNHEY, CDR2 SVGAGI. This CDR3 reads CASSYKLWDYYGYTF. The CDR3 bases are TGTGCCAGCAGTTACAAGTTATGGGACTACTATGGCTACACCTTC.

The chain couples TRBV9 to TRBJ2-1; D is possibly TRBD2 (6 bases). This CDR3 is 15 amino acids long. Trimming removed 3 bases from V and 2 bases from J, with 12 bases in between. Germline V lookup: CDR1 SGDLS, CDR2 YYNGEE. The CDR3 DNA follows: TGTGCCAGCAGCGCCGGGGGAATGACCTACAATGAGCAGTTCTTC. Translating gives CASSAGGMTYNEQFF.

The V call is TRBV19, the J call TRBJ2-7; TRBD1 matches 8 bases. J gave up 3 bases and V 4 bases, and 5 bases lay outside the gene matches. CDR1 and CDR2 (germline): LNHDA, SQIVND (reference sequence). The CDR3 is 14 residues long. CDR3 in amino acids: CASSKDREVYEQYF. For the CDR3, the DNA is TGTGCCAGTAGTAAGGACAGGGAGGTCTACGAGCAGTACTTC.

This chain connects TRBV4-3 to TRBJ2-3; perhaps TRBD1 as D (5 bases). This CDR3 spans 14 amino acids. Trimming stripped 3 bases from V and 2 bases from J, with 9 bases between. Germline CDR1 is LGHNA and CDR2 is YSLEER. The CDR3 sequence is CASSQGPNTDTQYF. Here the CDR3 DNA reads TGCGCCAGCAGCCAGGGGCCGAACACAGATACGCAGTATTTT.

J is TRBJ1-1 and V is TRBV10-3; D gene ambiguous. Trimming pared 2 bases from V and 5 bases from J, leaving 6 bases between. This CDR3 region has 12 residues. CDR1 and CDR2 from the germline V gene are ENHRY and SYGVKD. This CDR3 is CAISERATEAFF. The CDR3 DNA reads TGTGCCATCAGTGAGCGGGCAACTGAAGCTTTCTTT.

The chain joins TRBV2 to TRBJ2-7; no clear D gene. The CDR3 length is 14 residues. The V end lost 5 bases, the J end lost 3 bases, and 14 bases lay between the germline ends. In germline, CDR1 is SNHLY, CDR2 FYNNEI. CDR3 sequence (DNA): TGTGCCAGCAGTAAGGACGGATTTTTCTACGAGCAGTACTTC. It translates to CASSKDGFFYEQYF.

The rearrangement uses TRBV6-5 and TRBJ1-2; D gene ambiguous. The CDR3 loop spans 13 amino acids. CDR1 and CDR2 from the germline V gene are MNHEY and SVGAGI. V was clipped by 1 base and J by 8 bases, with 11 bases between them. The CDR3 DNA sequence: TGTGCCAGCAGTTACTGGTCGGCCGGCGGCTACACCTTC. Protein sequence: CASSYWSAGGYTF.